This is a list of T cell receptor beta chains from one sample in a study of siplizumab effects on memory and regulatory T cells. Measured with immunoSEQ multiplex PCR; TCRdb has only the in-frame clones, and not every one. The data show 100,000 or so clones, 85% to 95% seen once. The sample taken for sequencing was non-Treg CD4+ T cells sorted from blood. All receptors come from a human donor in good health. The conserved cysteine and the conserved F or W are not part of the CDR3 here. The order of the fields is clone size, CDR3 length, V gene, J gene, CDR3 protein. Size is stated for part of the rows, as once, few or many counts, or as a class when the clone is expanded.

abundance: -
len: 12
v_gene: TRBV28
j_gene: TRBJ2-7
CDR3aa: ASSIWQGRYEQY

abundance: -
len: 11
v_gene: TRBV5-4
j_gene: TRBJ2-3
CDR3aa: ASSSSGRDTQY

abundance: -
len: 14
v_gene: TRBV4-1
j_gene: TRBJ1-2
CDR3aa: ASSQDSGRASYGYT

abundance: -
len: 15
v_gene: TRBV12-5
j_gene: TRBJ2-1
CDR3aa: ASGLVLGESSYNEQF

abundance: -
len: 14
v_gene: TRBV7-6
j_gene: TRBJ2-1
CDR3aa: ASSARGRRSYNEQF

abundance: -
len: 13
v_gene: TRBV15
j_gene: TRBJ2-1
CDR3aa: ATKSGLASYNEQF

abundance: -
len: 13
v_gene: TRBV10-3
j_gene: TRBJ1-5
CDR3aa: AIQEYRGVDQPQH

abundance: -
len: 10
v_gene: TRBV7-9
j_gene: TRBJ1-1
CDR3aa: ASSPGQFEAF

abundance: -
len: 13
v_gene: TRBV4-2
j_gene: TRBJ2-2
CDR3aa: ASSQGSGYTGELF

abundance: once
len: 15
v_gene: TRBV9
j_gene: TRBJ1-4
CDR3aa: ASSVKPTWQGGEKLF

abundance: -
len: 13
v_gene: TRBV19
j_gene: TRBJ1-2
CDR3aa: ASSIGQEGRYGYT

abundance: -
len: 13
v_gene: TRBV10-3
j_gene: TRBJ2-7
CDR3aa: AISESNRGVYEQY

abundance: -
len: 11
v_gene: TRBV6-1
j_gene: TRBJ2-1
CDR3aa: ASSEGNFYEQF

abundance: -
len: 11
v_gene: TRBV18
j_gene: TRBJ2-7
CDR3aa: ASSPSDSYEQY

abundance: -
len: 15
v_gene: TRBV19
j_gene: TRBJ2-3
CDR3aa: ASSIGPSGRITDTQY

abundance: -
len: 13
v_gene: TRBV19
j_gene: TRBJ2-3
CDR3aa: ASSIASGGTDTQY

abundance: -
len: 11
v_gene: TRBV18
j_gene: TRBJ2-7
CDR3aa: ASSPGSSYEQY

abundance: -
len: 13
v_gene: TRBV19
j_gene: TRBJ2-2
CDR3aa: ASSMAPGYTGELF

abundance: -
len: 14
v_gene: TRBV6-5
j_gene: TRBJ2-5
CDR3aa: ASSYSILAGSETQY

abundance: once
len: 17
v_gene: TRBV11-2
j_gene: TRBJ2-1
CDR3aa: ASSLGRKIAASSYNEQF

abundance: -
len: 20
v_gene: TRBV9
j_gene: TRBJ2-7
CDR3aa: ASSVEGVGVAQTSGYSYEQY

abundance: -
len: 12
v_gene: TRBV4-1
j_gene: TRBJ1-2
CDR3aa: ASSQDAGRIGYT

abundance: -
len: 14
v_gene: TRBV5-1
j_gene: TRBJ2-1
CDR3aa: ASSLEAGGLNNEQF

abundance: -
len: 13
v_gene: TRBV19
j_gene: TRBJ1-1
CDR3aa: ASSPPGQGNTEAF